The present T cell receptor (beta chain) was sequenced within a study of cytomegalovirus exposure and HLA in healthy donors. The CDR3 has 11 amino acids. V shed 8 bases, J shed 5 bases, and the junction held 3 bases outside the gene matches. Germline V CDR1 and CDR2: DFQATT, SNEGSKA (reference sequence). The study sampled nominally healthy donors, though unrecorded immune exposures were likely. Both 60 Vbeta primers and 13 Jbeta primers went into the PCR. The table came from immunoSEQ multiplex PCR; TCRdb's copy has only in-frame clones and leaves some out. In the table there are around 100,000 clones, about three fifths of which are singletons.

Sequencing was carried out using PBMCs. The TCR sequence derives from a man aged 30-40 years in good health and CMV-seronegative. This rearrangement joins TRBV20-1 to TRBJ2-1, with 7 nucleotides matching TRBD1. In DNA form, the CDR3 reads TGCAGTCGGACAGGAAACAATGAGCAGTTCTTC. Amino acid sequence: CSRTGNNEQFF.